This note documents a single TCR beta chain sequence. The antigen remains unidentified. The sample comes from a study of shared clonotypes between healthy human individuals. Each sorted subset replicate got 200 ng genomic DNA, tens of thousands of genomes. Sequencing was performed with immunoSEQ multiplex PCR; in TCRdb, only in-frame clones are kept and a portion is missing. The sample has millions of clones, 85% to 95% seen once. Study-level points and caveats: Clonotypes that were shared across a handful of donors made up 4% to 6% of naive CD4 clonotypes.

The CDR3 contains 16 residues. In germline, CDR1 is SGHVS, CDR2 FQNEAQ. Trimming took 1 base from V and 4 from J; bases not matched to a gene: 6. Negatively enriched CD4+ T cells were divided by CD45RA into naive and memory. The chain uses TRBV7-8 and TRBJ2-7; 11 bases line up with TRBD1. Sequences were obtained from naive CD4+ T cells sorted from blood. Regarding subset: CD45RA+ positively selected. This receptor was identified in a man between 18 and 35 years old in good health. CDR3 bases: TGTGCCAGCAGCTTAGAGCCCGGGACAGGGGGGTACGAGCAGTACTTC. The encoded protein is CASSLEPGTGGYEQYF.